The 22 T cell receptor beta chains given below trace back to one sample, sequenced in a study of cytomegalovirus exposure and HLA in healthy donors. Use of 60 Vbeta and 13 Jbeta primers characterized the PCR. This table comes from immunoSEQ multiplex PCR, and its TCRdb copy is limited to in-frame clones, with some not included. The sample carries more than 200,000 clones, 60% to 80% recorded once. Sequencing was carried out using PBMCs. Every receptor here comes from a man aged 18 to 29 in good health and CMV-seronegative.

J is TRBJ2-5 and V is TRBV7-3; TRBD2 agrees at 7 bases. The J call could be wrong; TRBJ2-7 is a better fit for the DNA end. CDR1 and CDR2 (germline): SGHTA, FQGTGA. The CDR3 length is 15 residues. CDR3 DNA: TGTGCCAGCAGCTTACGGGGCGGGAGCGGCTACGAGCAGTACTTC. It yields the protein CASSLRGGSGYEQYF.

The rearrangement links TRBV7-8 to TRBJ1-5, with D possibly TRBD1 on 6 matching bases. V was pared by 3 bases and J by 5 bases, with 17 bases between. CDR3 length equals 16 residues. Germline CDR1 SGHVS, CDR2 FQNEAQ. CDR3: CASSFNSDRIDQPQHF. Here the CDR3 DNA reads TGTGCCAGCAGCTTCAACAGCGACAGGATAGATCAGCCCCAGCATTTT. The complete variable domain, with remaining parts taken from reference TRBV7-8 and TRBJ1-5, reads GAGVSQSPRYKVAKRGQDVALRCDPISGHVSLFWYQQALGQGPEFLTYFQNEAQLDKSGLPSDRFFAERPEGSVSTLKIQRTQQEDSAVYLCASSFNSDRIDQPQHFGDGTRLSIL.

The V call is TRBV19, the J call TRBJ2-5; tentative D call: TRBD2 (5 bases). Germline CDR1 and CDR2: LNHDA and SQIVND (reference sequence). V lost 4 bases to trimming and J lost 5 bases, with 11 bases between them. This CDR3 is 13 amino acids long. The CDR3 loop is CASSRAVGETQYF. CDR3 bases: TGTGCCAGTAGTAGAGCGGTAGGGGAGACCCAGTACTTC.

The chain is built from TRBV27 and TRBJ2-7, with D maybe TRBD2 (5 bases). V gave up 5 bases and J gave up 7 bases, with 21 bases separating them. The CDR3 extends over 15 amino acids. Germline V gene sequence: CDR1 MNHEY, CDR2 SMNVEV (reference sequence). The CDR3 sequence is CASSASLPRSKEQYF. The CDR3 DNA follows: TGTGCCAGCAGTGCTAGCCTACCCCGCTCGAAGGAGCAGTACTTC.

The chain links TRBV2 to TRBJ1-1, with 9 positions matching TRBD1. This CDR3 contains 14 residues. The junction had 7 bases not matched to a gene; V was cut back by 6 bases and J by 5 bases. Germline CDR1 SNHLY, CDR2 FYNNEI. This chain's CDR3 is CASRGTGMMTEAFF. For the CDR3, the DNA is TGTGCCAGCAGGGGGACAGGGATGATGACTGAAGCTTTCTTT.

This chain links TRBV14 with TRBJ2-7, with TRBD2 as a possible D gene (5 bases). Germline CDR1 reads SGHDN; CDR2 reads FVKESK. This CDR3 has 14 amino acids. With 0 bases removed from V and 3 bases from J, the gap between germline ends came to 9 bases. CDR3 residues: CASSQEGRDYEQYF. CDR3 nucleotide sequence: TGTGCCAGCAGCCAAGAAGGCCGGGACTACGAGCAGTACTTC.

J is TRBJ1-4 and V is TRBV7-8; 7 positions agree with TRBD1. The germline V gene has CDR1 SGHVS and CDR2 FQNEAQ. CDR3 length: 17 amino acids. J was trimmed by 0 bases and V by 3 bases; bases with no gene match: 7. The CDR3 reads CASSFGRGEATNEKLFF. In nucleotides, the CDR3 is TGTGCCAGCAGCTTTGGCAGGGGGGAAGCAACTAATGAAAAACTGTTTTTT.

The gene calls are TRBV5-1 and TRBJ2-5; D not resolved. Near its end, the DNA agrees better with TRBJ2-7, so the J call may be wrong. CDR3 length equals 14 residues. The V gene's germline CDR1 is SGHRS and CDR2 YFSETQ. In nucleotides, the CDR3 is TGCGCCAGCAGCTTGTCGTCGTCGTGGTACGAGCAGTACTTC. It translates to CASSLSSSWYEQYF.

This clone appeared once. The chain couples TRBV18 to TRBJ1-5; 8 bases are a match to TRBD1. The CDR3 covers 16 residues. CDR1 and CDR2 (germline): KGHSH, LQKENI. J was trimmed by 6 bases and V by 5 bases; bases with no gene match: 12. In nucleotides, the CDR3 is TGTGCCAGCTCATCTTCCCCCACAGGGGGTGGTCAGCCCCAGCATTTT. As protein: CASSSSPTGGGQPQHF.

The chain's CDR3 is CASSPYRGGTEAFF. Written as DNA, the CDR3 is TGCGCCAGCAGCCCCTACAGGGGAGGCACTGAAGCTTTCTTT. The rearrangement links TRBV4-3 to TRBJ1-1; TRBD1 matches 7 bases. The germline CDR1 and CDR2 sequences are LGHNA and YSLEER. The CDR3 has 14 amino acids. The junction had 6 bases not matched to a gene; V was cut back by 4 bases and J by 4 bases.

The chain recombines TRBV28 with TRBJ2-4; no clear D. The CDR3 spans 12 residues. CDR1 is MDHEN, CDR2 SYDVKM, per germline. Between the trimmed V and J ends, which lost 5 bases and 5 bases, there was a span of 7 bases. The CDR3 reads CASSPRENIQYF. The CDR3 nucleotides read TGTGCCAGCAGTCCGCGAGAAAACATTCAGTACTTC.

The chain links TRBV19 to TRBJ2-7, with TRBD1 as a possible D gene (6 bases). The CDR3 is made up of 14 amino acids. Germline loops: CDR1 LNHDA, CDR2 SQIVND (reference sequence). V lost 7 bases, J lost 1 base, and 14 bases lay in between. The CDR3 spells CASMTGPGSYEQYF. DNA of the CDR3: TGTGCCAGTATGACAGGCCCAGGGTCCTACGAGCAGTACTTC.

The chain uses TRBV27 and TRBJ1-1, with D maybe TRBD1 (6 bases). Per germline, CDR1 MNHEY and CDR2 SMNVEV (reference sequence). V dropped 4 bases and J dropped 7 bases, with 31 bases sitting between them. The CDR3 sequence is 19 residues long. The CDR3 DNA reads TGTGCCAGCAGTTCCTTTTCCCTAGCCGGGACACTAAAAGAGGGTGAAGCTTTCTTT. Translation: CASSSFSLAGTLKEGEAFF.

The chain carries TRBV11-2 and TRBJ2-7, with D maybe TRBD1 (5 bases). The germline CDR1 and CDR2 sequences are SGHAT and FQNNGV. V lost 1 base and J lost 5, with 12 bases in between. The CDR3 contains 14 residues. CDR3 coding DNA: TGTGCCAGCAGCTTAGTCGGCAGGGCCGACGAGCAGTACTTC. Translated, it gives CASSLVGRADEQYF.

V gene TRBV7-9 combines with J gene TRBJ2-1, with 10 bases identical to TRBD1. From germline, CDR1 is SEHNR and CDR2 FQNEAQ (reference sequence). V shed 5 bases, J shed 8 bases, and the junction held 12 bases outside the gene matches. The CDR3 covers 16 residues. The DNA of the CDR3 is TGTGCCAGCAGCCCGGGACAGGGGTCTTTGACGGATGAGCAGTTCTTC. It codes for CASSPGQGSLTDEQFF.

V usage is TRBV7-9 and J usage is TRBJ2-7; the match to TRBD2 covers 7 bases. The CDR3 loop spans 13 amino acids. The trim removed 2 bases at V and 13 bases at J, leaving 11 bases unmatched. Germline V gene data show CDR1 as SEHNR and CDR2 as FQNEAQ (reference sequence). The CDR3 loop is CASSLSRGGGSYF. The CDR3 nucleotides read TGTGCCAGCAGCTTATCGAGGGGAGGCGGGAGCTACTTC.

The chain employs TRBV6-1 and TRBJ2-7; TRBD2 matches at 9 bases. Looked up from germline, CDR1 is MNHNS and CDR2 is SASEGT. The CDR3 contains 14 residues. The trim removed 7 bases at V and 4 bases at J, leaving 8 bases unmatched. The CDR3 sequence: CASKPGLAVYEQYF. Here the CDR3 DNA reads TGTGCCAGCAAGCCGGGACTAGCAGTTTACGAGCAGTACTTC.

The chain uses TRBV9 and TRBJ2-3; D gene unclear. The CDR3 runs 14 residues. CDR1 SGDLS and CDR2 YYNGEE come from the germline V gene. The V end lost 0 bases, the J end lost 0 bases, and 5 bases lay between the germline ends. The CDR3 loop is CASSVVTSTDTQYF. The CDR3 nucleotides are TGTGCCAGCAGCGTAGTGACTAGCACAGATACGCAGTATTTT.

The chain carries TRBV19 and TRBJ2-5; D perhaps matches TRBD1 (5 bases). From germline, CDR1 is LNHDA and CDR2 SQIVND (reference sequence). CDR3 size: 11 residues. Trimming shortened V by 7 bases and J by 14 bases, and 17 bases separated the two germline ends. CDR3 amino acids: CASIEWGVLYF. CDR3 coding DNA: TGTGCCAGTATCGAGTGGGGCGTCCTATACTTC.

CDR3 sequence reads: CASSPSGTGPWTGELFF. In nucleotides, the CDR3 is TGTGCCAGCAGCCCCAGTGGGACAGGGCCGTGGACCGGGGAGCTGTTTTTT. The rearrangement joins TRBV7-2 to TRBJ2-2; 9 bases match TRBD1. The CDR3 consists of 17 residues. From germline, CDR1 is SGHTA and CDR2 FQGNSA. Trimming took 5 bases from V and 5 from J; bases not matched to a gene: 12. The full variable domain, completed using reference TRBV7-2 and TRBJ2-2, is GAGVSQSPSNKVTEKGKDVELRCDPISGHTALYWYRQSLGQGLEFLIYFQGNSAPDKSGLPSDRFSAERTGGSVSTLTIQRTQQEDSAVYLCASSPSGTGPWTGELFFGEGSRLTVL.

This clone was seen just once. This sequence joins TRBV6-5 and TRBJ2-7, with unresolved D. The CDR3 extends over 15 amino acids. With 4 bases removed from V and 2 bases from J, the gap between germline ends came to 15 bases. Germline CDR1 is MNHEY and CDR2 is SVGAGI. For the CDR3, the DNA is TGTGCCAGCAGTTCGACTTCGGTTGTCCCCTACGAGCAGTACTTC. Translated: CASSSTSVVPYEQYF.

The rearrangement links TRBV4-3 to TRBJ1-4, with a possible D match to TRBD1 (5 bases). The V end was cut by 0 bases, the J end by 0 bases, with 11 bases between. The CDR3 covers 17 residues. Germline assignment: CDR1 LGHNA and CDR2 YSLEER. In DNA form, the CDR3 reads TGCGCCAGCAGCCAAGACTCCGGGGGTGCAACTAATGAAAAACTGTTTTTT. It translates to CASSQDSGGATNEKLFF.